Sequencing of this T cell receptor beta chain was carried out in a study of Ad26.COV2.S vaccination and SARS-CoV-2 variants. Study-wide background: The trial was COV1001 and the donor's arm was Ad26.COV2.S. Ad26.COV2.S shots went into the muscle once or twice, 56 days apart.

Overall study results and limits: Recipients of either vaccine or placebo displayed similar breadth of non-spike TCRs.

Germline lookup yields CDR1 MNHEY and CDR2 SVGEGT. The germline V and J ends were trimmed by 2 bases and 0 bases, with 8 bases remaining between them. This CDR3 is built from 15 residues. The treatment is: roughly 18 received Ad26.COV2.S at low or high dose, single or two shots; 5 received placebo; per-sample allocation not given. Samples were taken on day 63 after the first vaccine or placebo injection. A Boston adult aged 18-55 years was the donor. The method was immunoSEQ multiplex PCR; TCRdb's version includes in-frame clones alone and lacks a portion of them. This sample has some 410,000 clones, with about 90% found just once. Of note for this clone: Its antigen remains unidentified.

The sequencing used peripheral blood, collected in a trial of Ad26.COV2.S vaccine versus placebo. The TCR sequence derives from a person between 18 and 60 years old who received the Ad26.COV2.S COVID-19 vaccine or a placebo. The V gene is TRBV6-2 or TRBV6-3, the J gene TRBJ1-5, with D hard to call. CDR3 sequence (DNA): TGTGCCAGCAGTTACGGGGTTGTTAGCAATCAGCCCCAGCATTTT. It encodes CASSYGVVSNQPQHF.